This T cell receptor beta chain is drawn from a study of T cells after yellow fever vaccination. V was trimmed by 7 bases and J by 8 bases, leaving 17 bases between them. The length of the CDR3 is 13 residues. Germline loops: CDR1 MNHEY, CDR2 SVGAGI. Universal primer sites and UMIs were introduced during 5'RACE template-switching synthesis of TCR cDNA. A single record per CDR3 protein comes from TCRdb applying MiXCR to the 5' RACE reads. The repertoire holds under 350,000 distinct CDR3 sequences, with approximately 4% as singletons. With respect to this clonotype: As yet, its antigen is unknown.

Study-level findings and limits: One caveat is that FACS-sorted repertoires could contain abundant clonotypes contaminating from the bulk population. On re-exposure, the response was weaker but peaked faster, at day 5 versus 15. Clonotypes shared by both compartments, CD4 and CD8, made up a small share.

The J gene is TRBJ1-2, the V gene TRBV6-5; D uncertain. Source: PBMCs, taken 5 days after the yellow fever booster vaccination. The sequence was collected from a man aged 18 to 29 who received the YFV17D yellow fever vaccine. The CDR3 sequence is CASMTPSLWGYTF. The CDR3 DNA reads as TGTGCCAGCATGACCCCGTCATTATGGGGCTACACCTTC.